A selection of T cell receptor beta chains follows, all from one sample in a study of Ad26.COV2.S vaccination and SARS-CoV-2 variants. Sequencing used immunoSEQ multiplex PCR; TCRdb keeps in-frame clones, though not all of them. Of about 350,000 clones in the sample, around 89% were seen once. Sequenced here: peripheral blood, sampled in a trial of Ad26.COV2.S vaccine versus placebo. These receptors were taken from a person between 18 and 65 years old who received the Ad26.COV2.S COVID-19 vaccine or a placebo. Each CDR3 is given with its conserved first and last residue. D genes are given only for firm matches. A clone size is listed for some rows: how often the clone was seen (once, few, many), or a class if it is expanded.

V	size	J	D	CDR3	DNA
TRBV25-1	once	TRBJ2-2	-	CASGNTGELFF	TGTGCCAGCGGCAACACCGGGGAGCTGTTTTTT
TRBV6-5	-	TRBJ1-3	-	CASCTGSSGNTIYF	TGTGCCAGCTGTACAGGGTCTTCTGGAAACACCATATATTTT
TRBV5-6	-	TRBJ1-2	-	CASNNGWGYGYTF	TGTGCCAGCAACAACGGATGGGGCTATGGCTACACCTTC
TRBV5-6	-	TRBJ2-3	-	CASSLDFWDDYGTQYF	TGTGCCAGCAGCTTGGATTTTTGGGACGATTACGGTACGCAGTATTTT
TRBV19	-	TRBJ1-4	-	CASSDRSTTNEKLFF	TGTGCCAGTAGCGACAGAAGTACAACTAATGAAAAACTGTTTTTT
TRBV14	-	TRBJ1-3	TRBD1	CASSQAGQSGNTIYF	TGTGCCAGCAGCCAAGCGGGACAGAGTGGAAACACCATATATTTT
TRBV3-1/TRBV3-2	-	TRBJ2-2	TRBD1	CASSRGGTGEGELFF	TGTGCCAGCAGCCGCGGCGGGACAGGGGAAGGGGAGCTGTTTTTT
TRBV15	-	TRBJ2-5	TRBD2	CATGLAGVETQYF	TGTGCCACCGGACTAGCGGGGGTAGAGACCCAGTACTTC
TRBV30	-	TRBJ2-7	-	CAWTPVVRVEQYF	TGTGCCTGGACTCCGGTGGTAAGGGTCGAGCAGTACTTC
TRBV7-6	-	TRBJ2-7	-	CASTPMGHYEQYF	TGTGCCAGCACCCCTATGGGGCACTACGAGCAGTACTTC
TRBV5-5	-	TRBJ1-5	-	CASSLLGDGYQPQHF	TGTGCCAGCAGTTTGTTGGGAGACGGGTATCAGCCCCAGCATTTT
TRBV3-1/TRBV3-2	-	TRBJ1-6	TRBD1	CASSPWDRSENSPLHF	TGTGCCAGCAGCCCCTGGGACAGGAGTGAGAATTCACCCCTCCACTTT
TRBV29-1	-	TRBJ2-3	TRBD1	CSVEEGDRVTDTQYF	TGCAGCGTTGAAGAAGGAGACAGGGTCACAGATACGCAGTATTTT
TRBV4-1	-	TRBJ2-7	-	CASSQVRGVHEQYF	TGCGCCAGCAGCCAAGTCAGGGGTGTCCACGAGCAGTACTTC
TRBV15	-	TRBJ1-6	TRBD1	CATSSPDRENSPLHF	TGTGCCACCAGCAGCCCGGACAGGGAGAATTCACCCCTCCACTTT
TRBV6-2/TRBV6-3	-	TRBJ1-2	-	CASSNSPPGATYGYTF	TGTGCCAGCAGTAACTCCCCTCCCGGGGCCACCTATGGCTACACCTTC
TRBV30	-	TRBJ1-2	-	CAWSNLGRGYGYTF	TGTGCCTGGAGTAATTTGGGTCGGGGATATGGCTACACCTTC
TRBV6-4	-	TRBJ2-2	-	CASSDSIHTGELFF	TGTGCCAGCAGTGACTCTATCCACACCGGGGAGCTGTTTTTT
TRBV28	-	TRBJ2-4	-	CASSSGLAKNIQYF	TGTGCCAGCAGTTCAGGGTTAGCCAAAAACATTCAGTACTTC
TRBV6-5	-	TRBJ1-1	-	CASSPIRGGRTEAFF	TGTGCCAGCAGTCCTATTAGGGGGGGGAGGACTGAAGCTTTCTTT
TRBV5-5	-	TRBJ2-7	TRBD1	CASSLAGAGGYEQYF	TGTGCCAGCAGCTTGGCCGGGGCAGGGGGCTACGAGCAGTACTTC
TRBV28	-	TRBJ1-1	-	CASLRLGPYTEAFF	TGTGCCAGCCTACGTCTGGGGCCCTACACTGAAGCTTTCTTT
TRBV6-2/TRBV6-3	-	TRBJ2-5	TRBD2	CASSYSGGSQETQYF	TGTGCCAGCAGTTACTCGGGAGGGAGCCAAGAGACCCAGTACTTC
TRBV27	once	TRBJ1-1	-	CASSLFGTPRYEAFF	TGTGCCAGCAGTTTATTTGGGACACCGAGATATGAAGCTTTCTTT
TRBV6-2/TRBV6-3	few	TRBJ1-1	-	CASSYSEGTEAFF	TGTGCCAGCAGTTATAGTGAGGGGACTGAAGCTTTCTTT
TRBV7-9	-	TRBJ2-1	TRBD2	CASSLDSLTGSGSNNEQFF	TGTGCCAGCAGCTTGGATAGCCTAACGGGGAGCGGGAGCAACAATGAGCAGTTCTTC
TRBV12-2	once	TRBJ1-5	-	CASRLAGMLAMNQPQHF	TGTGCAAGTCGCTTAGCGGGGATGCTGGCTATGAATCAGCCCCAGCATTTT
TRBV7-9	once	TRBJ1-4	-	CASSPPERGPGEKLFF	TGTGCCAGCAGCCCTCCGGAAAGGGGTCCGGGTGAAAAACTGTTTTTT
TRBV18	few	TRBJ2-7	TRBD2	CASSPTSGSYEQYF	TGTGCCAGCTCACCGACTAGCGGGAGCTACGAGCAGTACTTC
TRBV7-2	-	TRBJ2-7	TRBD1	CASSYDRDGLYEQYF	TGTGCCAGCAGTTACGACAGGGATGGGTTATACGAGCAGTACTTC
TRBV12-5	-	TRBJ1-5	TRBD1	CASETGVGQPQHF	TGTGCTAGCGAGACAGGGGTCGGACAGCCCCAGCATTTT
TRBV12-5	-	TRBJ2-2	-	CASGLSAGELFF	TGTGCTAGTGGTTTGTCGGCCGGGGAGCTGTTTTTT
TRBV9	-	TRBJ2-2	-	CASSVDGGTGELFF	TGTGCCAGCAGCGTAGATGGGGGCACCGGGGAGCTGTTTTTT
TRBV7-2	-	TRBJ2-7	TRBD2	CASSPLGLAGAYNYEQYF	TGTGCCAGCAGCCCCCTAGGACTAGCGGGAGCTTATAACTACGAGCAGTACTTC
TRBV18	-	TRBJ1-4	-	CASSPRSPGTNEKLFF	TGTGCCAGCTCACCCCGATCCCCAGGGACTAATGAAAAACTGTTTTTT
TRBV6-2/TRBV6-3	-	TRBJ2-3	-	CASSTREASTDTQYF	TGTGCCAGCAGTACCAGGGAGGCTAGCACAGATACGCAGTATTTT
TRBV5-5	few	TRBJ1-5	-	CASSLAVQGHSQPQHF	TGTGCCAGCAGCTTGGCCGTCCAGGGCCATAGTCAGCCCCAGCATTTT
TRBV7-3	-	TRBJ2-3	TRBD2	CASSLGSGAGADTQYF	TGTGCCAGCAGCTTAGGTAGCGGGGCCGGTGCAGATACGCAGTATTTT
TRBV5-4	-	TRBJ1-1	TRBD1	CASSLGRGRGTEAFF	TGTGCCAGCAGCTTGGGCAGGGGGCGGGGGACTGAAGCTTTCTTT
TRBV2	-	TRBJ1-3	-	CASSISWTTTPGNTIYF	TGTGCCAGCTCCATATCTTGGACCACCACCCCTGGAAACACCATATATTTT
TRBV6-5	-	TRBJ1-1	-	CASSRRQNTEAFF	TGTGCCAGCAGCAGAAGACAGAACACTGAAGCTTTCTTT
TRBV4-2	-	TRBJ2-1	-	CASSQDDPHNEQFF	TGTGCCAGCAGCCAAGACGATCCCCACAATGAGCAGTTCTTC